This T cell receptor beta chain was obtained from a study of TIL therapy for anti-PD-1-resistant metastatic lung cancer. Turning to the study itself: By whole-exome sequencing, median non-synonymous tumor mutation burden was roughly 1.6 mutations per megabase.

Time point described: pre-treatment sample, taken before nivolumab and TIL therapy. Most excised metastases sampled were pleural nodules or supraclavicular lymph nodes. Enrollment ran from 2017 to early 2020. This was the immunoSEQ v3 assay. Profiled with immunoSEQ multiplex PCR; TCRdb holds only in-frame clones, not every one. This sample has 9,500 to 15,000 clones, with approximately 59% found just once. The CDR3 is 14 amino acids. V dropped 0 bases and J dropped 3 bases, with 7 bases sitting between them. Per germline, CDR1 LNHNV and CDR2 YYDKDF (reference sequence). The sequences come from tumor tissue, collected at baseline. The chain has TRBV15 and TRBJ2-3; no definite D call. This TCR was sampled from a person aged 25-85 years with non-small cell lung cancer. CDR3 bases: TGTGCCACCAGCAGAGACATGGCTACAGATACGCAGTATTTT. Translated, it gives CATSRDMATDTQYF.